The 32 T cell receptor beta chains reported below all come from one sample, sequenced in a study of T cell changes during pregnancy in multiple sclerosis. Assay: immunoSEQ multiplex PCR; the TCRdb copy retains only in-frame clones and omits some. The sample has roughly 47,000 clones, approximately 94% seen once. The material was CD8+ T cells from peripheral blood mononuclear cells, obtained before pregnancy. The receptors here all came from a female donor with multiple sclerosis, enrolled in a pregnancy study.

The chain combines TRBV9 with TRBJ2-7; weak D call: TRBD2 (6 bases). The V and J ends lost 0 bases and 2 bases respectively, with 9 bases between them. Germline V gene data show CDR1 as SGDLS and CDR2 as YYNGEE. The CDR3 totals 14 residues. CDR3 nucleotides: TGTGCCAGCAGCGTAGGCGGGGCCCCCTACGAGCAGTACTTC. This gives the protein CASSVGGAPYEQYF. Together with reference TRBV9 and TRBJ2-7, the CDR3 gives the full variable domain: DSGVTQTPKHLITATGQRVTLRCSPRSGDLSVYWYQQSLDQGLQFLIQYYNGEERAKGNILERFSAQQFPDLHSELNLSSLELGDSALYFCASSVGGAPYEQYFGPGTRLTVT.

The V call is TRBV6-6, the J call TRBJ1-2; TRBD1 matches at 10 bases. Germline trimming cut 2 bases from V and 8 bases from J; bases unmatched to any gene: 8. Germline V gives CDR1 MNHNY, CDR2 SVGAGI (reference sequence). This CDR3 contains 15 residues. CDR3 DNA sequence: TGTGCCAGCAGTTACGGACAGGGGGGAGTACGGGGCTACACCTTC. This gives the protein CASSYGQGGVRGYTF.

The rearrangement joins TRBV6-4 to TRBJ2-3; 16 bases are a match to TRBD2. The J segment lost 4 bases and the V segment lost 3 bases, leaving 1 base of the junction unmatched. The CDR3 is 16 amino acids. Germline V CDR1 and CDR2: MRHNA, SNTAGT. The CDR3 reads CASSEGLAGGPDTQYF. CDR3 nucleotide sequence: TGTGCCAGCAGTGAGGGACTAGCGGGAGGGCCAGATACGCAGTATTTT.

V is TRBV2 and J is TRBJ2-1, with 8 bases lining up with TRBD2. CDR1 SNHLY and CDR2 FYNNEI come from the germline V gene. J lost 6 bases, V lost 6 bases, and 16 bases had no gene match. The CDR3 has 17 residues. As DNA, the CDR3 is TGTGCCAGCAGCGCAACCCCCCCGGGACTAGTTAGCAATGAGCAGTTCTTC. Its translation: CASSATPPGLVSNEQFF.

The chain couples TRBV4-1 to TRBJ1-4; D gene uncertain. CDR3 length equals 14 residues. V shed 5 bases and J shed 2 bases, with 9 bases lying between them. The germline V gene has CDR1 MGHRA and CDR2 YSYEKL. Here the CDR3 reads CASSLEVTNEKLFF. CDR3 in DNA: TGCGCCAGCAGCTTGGAGGTTACTAATGAAAAACTGTTTTTT.

The V gene is TRBV4-3, the J gene TRBJ2-7; TRBD1 might be the D (5 bases). The CDR3 spans 14 residues. Germline assignment: CDR1 LGHNA and CDR2 YSLEER. V shed 2 bases and J shed 6 bases, with 14 bases lying between them. CDR3 DNA: TGCGCCAGCAGCCAAACGGACACGTTGGGCGAGCAGTACTTC. Residues: CASSQTDTLGEQYF.

This rearrangement joins TRBV6-1 to TRBJ2-1; TRBD2 aligns across 12 bases. Germline-derived CDR1 and CDR2 are MNHNS and SASEGT. The CDR3 spans 17 residues. With 1 base clipped from V and 5 bases from J, the junction kept 6 bases outside the gene matches. The CDR3 loop is CASSEDEASGRDNEQFF. CDR3 nucleotide sequence: TGTGCCAGCAGTGAAGACGAGGCTAGCGGGAGGGACAATGAGCAGTTCTTC.

The chain joins TRBV28 to TRBJ2-7; the match to TRBD1 covers 9 bases. V dropped 3 bases and J dropped 4; count of bases not matched to a gene: 10. CDR3 length equals 16 residues. Looked up from germline, CDR1 is MDHEN and CDR2 is SYDVKM. CDR3 nucleotide sequence: TGTGCCAGCAGTTTCGGGACAGGGAGGGGAGTTTACGAGCAGTACTTC. It codes for CASSFGTGRGVYEQYF.

The chain combines TRBV6-5 with TRBJ2-1, with 7 bases aligning to TRBD2. The CDR3 contains 15 residues. V shed 5 bases, J shed 4 bases, and the junction held 8 bases outside the gene matches. Germline V gives CDR1 MNHEY, CDR2 SVGAGI. Written as DNA, the CDR3 is TGTGCCAGCAGTATGGCTAGCGGTTCGTACAATGAGCAGTTCTTC. Amino acid sequence: CASSMASGSYNEQFF.

V and J are TRBV6-1 and TRBJ2-1; 8 bases match TRBD2. There are 19 residues in the CDR3. CDR1 and CDR2 (germline): MNHNS, SASEGT. V gave up 2 bases and J gave up 0 bases; unmatched junction bases: 12. In DNA form, the CDR3 reads TGTGCCAGCAGTGAAAGGTTAGCGGGATCCTTGAGCTCCTACAATGAGCAGTTCTTC. Its protein is CASSERLAGSLSSYNEQFF.

V gene TRBV29-1 combines with J gene TRBJ2-1; D uncertain. This CDR3 comprises 11 residues. V dropped 3 bases and J dropped 3 bases, with 3 bases sitting between them. From germline, CDR1 is SQVTM and CDR2 ANQGSEA. CDR3 sequence reads: CSVDHYNEQFF. As DNA, the CDR3 is TGCAGCGTTGACCACTACAATGAGCAGTTCTTC.

For the CDR3, the DNA is TGTGCCAGCAGCGCCCTTAGCGGGAGTATGAACAATGAGCAGTTCTTC. It specifies CASSALSGSMNNEQFF. The genes are TRBV9 and TRBJ2-1; 9 nucleotides match TRBD2. This CDR3 has 16 residues. Germline trimming cut 3 bases from V and 5 bases from J; bases unmatched to any gene: 9. Germline V gene lookup returns CDR1 SGDLS and CDR2 YYNGEE.

This sequence joins TRBV10-3 and TRBJ2-5, with TRBD1 matching 7 bases. The trim removed 4 bases at V and 1 base at J, leaving 6 bases unmatched. The germline V gene encodes CDR1 ENHRY and CDR2 SYGVKD. The CDR3 spans 15 residues. The CDR3 here is CAISGQGVAQETQYF. The CDR3 DNA reads as TGTGCCATCAGTGGGCAGGGGGTCGCCCAAGAGACCCAGTACTTC.

This chain uses TRBV28 with TRBJ2-7; TRBD2 matches 8 bases. The trim removed 5 bases at V and 1 base at J, leaving 7 bases unmatched. The CDR3 spans 15 residues. Per germline, CDR1 MDHEN and CDR2 SYDVKM. The CDR3 here is CASSPPGGSSYEQYF. The CDR3 DNA reads as TGTGCCAGCAGTCCTCCGGGGGGGTCTTCCTACGAGCAGTACTTC.

The chain uses TRBV9 and TRBJ1-3; D is unresolved. The CDR3 length is 11 residues. V gave up 6 bases and J gave up 4 bases, with 5 bases separating them. The germline gives CDR1 SGDLS, CDR2 YYNGEE. CDR3 nucleotide sequence: TGTGCCAGCAAGAGGGGAAACACCATATATTTT. It codes for CASKRGNTIYF. The full variable domain, with the rest looked up from reference TRBV9 and TRBJ1-3, is DSGVTQTPKHLITATGQRVTLRCSPRSGDLSVYWYQQSLDQGLQFLIQYYNGEERAKGNILERFSAQQFPDLHSELNLSSLELGDSALYFCASKRGNTIYFGEGSWLTVV.

Relative to its sample, this clone is medium-sized. The chain couples TRBV27 to TRBJ2-1; TRBD1 matches at 9 bases. From germline, CDR1 is MNHEY and CDR2 SMNVEV (reference sequence). V lost 2 bases to trimming and J lost 0 bases; unmatched junction nucleotides: 5. This CDR3 comprises 17 residues. CDR3 sequence (DNA): TGTGCCAGCAGTTTACGGACAGGGGCATTCTCCTACAATGAGCAGTTCTTC. It yields the protein CASSLRTGAFSYNEQFF.

V is TRBV7-9 and J is TRBJ2-1; TRBD2 matches at 11 bases. V was pared by 3 bases and J by 7 bases, with 2 bases of the junction left unmatched. Germline V gene lookup returns CDR1 SEHNR and CDR2 FQNEAQ (reference sequence). The CDR3 extends over 14 amino acids. CDR3 region: CASSFPSGRNEQFF. As DNA, the CDR3 is TGTGCCAGCAGCTTCCCTAGCGGGAGGAATGAGCAGTTCTTC.

This sequence joins TRBV6-1 and TRBJ2-1; D is uncertain. Looked up from germline, CDR1 is MNHNS and CDR2 is SASEGT. The V end was cut by 8 bases, the J end by 4 bases, with 15 bases between. The CDR3 runs to 14 residues. The CDR3 loop is CASRTVEPYNEQFF. The CDR3 DNA follows: TGTGCCAGCCGAACGGTAGAGCCTTACAATGAGCAGTTCTTC.

The CDR3 bases are TGTGCCAGCAGGTGGGAGGGCCGGAACGGGGAGCTGTTTTTT. This translates into CASRWEGRNGELFF. The V call is TRBV11-2, the J call TRBJ2-2; 7 bases line up with TRBD2. Looked up from germline, CDR1 is SGHAT and CDR2 is FQNNGV. CDR3 size: 14 residues. The junction had 8 bases not matched to a gene; V was cut back by 6 bases and J by 7 bases.

This chain uses TRBV19 with TRBJ2-7; 11 bases agree with TRBD2. In germline, CDR1 is LNHDA, CDR2 SQIVND (reference sequence). V was pared by 6 bases and J by 0 bases, with 7 bases of the junction left unmatched. The CDR3 totals 16 residues. In DNA, the CDR3 is TGTGCCAGTAGCCCGGGACTAGCGGACAGCTCCTACGAGCAGTACTTC. It yields the protein CASSPGLADSSYEQYF. Full variable domain (remainder filled in from reference TRBV19 and TRBJ2-7): DGGITQSPKYLFRKEGQNVTLSCEQNLNHDAMYWYRQDPGQGLRLIYYSQIVNDFQKGDIAEGYSVSREKKESFPLTVTSAQKNPTAFYLCASSPGLADSSYEQYFGPGTRLTVT.

CDR3 sequence reads: CASSELFAIQETQYF. CDR3 bases: TGTGCCAGCAGTGAATTGTTTGCGATCCAAGAGACCCAGTACTTC. This chain uses TRBV2 with TRBJ2-5; no definite D call. CDR1 is SNHLY, CDR2 FYNNEI, per germline. With 2 bases removed from V and 1 base from J, the gap between germline ends came to 11 bases. This CDR3 comprises 15 residues.

A single count supports this clone. The rearrangement links TRBV9 to TRBJ2-7; perhaps TRBD1 as D (6 bases). There are 15 residues in the CDR3. Trimming took off 4 bases at V and 4 bases at J, with 18 bases between the two ends. Germline V CDR1 and CDR2: SGDLS, YYNGEE. The CDR3 spells CASSPRQALGYEQYF. CDR3 nucleotides: TGTGCCAGCAGCCCCCGACAGGCTTTGGGGTACGAGCAGTACTTC.

This chain connects TRBV29-1 to TRBJ2-7, with 8 nucleotides matching TRBD1. Per germline, CDR1 SQVTM and CDR2 ANQGSEA. The CDR3 length is 13 residues. Germline trimming cut 8 bases from V and 6 bases from J; bases unmatched to any gene: 12. CDR3 nucleotide sequence: TGCAGCTTTTGTGGGCAGGGGGCGGGCGAGCAGTACTTC. It specifies CSFCGQGAGEQYF.

In DNA form, the CDR3 reads TGTGCCAGCAGTTTATCGAACGGGAATGAGCAGTTCTTC. Its protein is CASSLSNGNEQFF. This chain joins TRBV27 and TRBJ2-1; D is undetermined. The CDR3 consists of 13 residues. Trimming stripped 0 bases from V and 7 bases from J, with 7 bases between. The germline V gene has CDR1 MNHEY and CDR2 SMNVEV (reference sequence).

The chain uses TRBV27 and TRBJ2-1, with D perhaps TRBD2 (5 bases). This CDR3 region has 13 residues. Germline V lookup: CDR1 MNHEY, CDR2 SMNVEV (reference sequence). V gave up 6 bases and J gave up 10 bases, with 16 bases separating them. Here the CDR3 reads CASSLDSSREQFF. As DNA, the CDR3 is TGTGCCAGCAGCCTGGACTCGAGTAGGGAGCAGTTCTTC.

In this sample, this clone turned up once. The chain joins TRBV6-1 to TRBJ1-1, with no clear D. Germline V lookup: CDR1 MNHNS, CDR2 SASEGT. With 3 bases removed from V and 3 bases from J, the gap between germline ends came to 11 bases. The CDR3 has 14 amino acids. The CDR3 nucleotides read TGTGCCAGCAGTGACGAGGGTGGGTACACTGAAGCTTTCTTT. It is translated as CASSDEGGYTEAFF.

The count of this clone is one. The chain links TRBV6-6 to TRBJ1-1; D gene ambiguous. The CDR3 loop spans 16 amino acids. The V gene's germline CDR1 is MNHNY and CDR2 SVGAGI (reference sequence). V was trimmed by 6 bases and J by 1 base, leaving 18 bases between them. This CDR3 is CASSAAPGIKNTEAFF. CDR3 bases: TGTGCCAGCAGCGCTGCCCCGGGGATAAAGAACACTGAAGCTTTCTTT.

V and J are TRBV2 and TRBJ2-7; TRBD2 might be the D (6 bases). CDR3 length equals 13 residues. V was cut by 4 bases and J by 2 bases, with 9 bases left in between. Germline V gives CDR1 SNHLY, CDR2 FYNNEI. Here the CDR3 DNA reads TGTGCCAGCAGTGTCGGGAGTGCCTACGAGCAGTACTTC. This codes for CASSVGSAYEQYF.

The chain uses TRBV7-9 and TRBJ2-7; 10 nucleotides match TRBD2. This CDR3 contains 13 residues. Per germline, CDR1 SEHNR and CDR2 FQNEAQ (reference sequence). V dropped 5 bases and J dropped 6; count of bases not matched to a gene: 4. The DNA of the CDR3 is TGTGCCAGCAGCCCCCCTAGCGGGGGCGAGCAGTACTTC. This translates into CASSPPSGGEQYF.

The chain recombines TRBV7-9 with TRBJ2-5; 8 bases fit TRBD1. After removal of 4 bases from V and 5 bases from J, the junction contained 9 bases not matched to a gene. The CDR3 length is 15 residues. Germline lookup yields CDR1 SEHNR and CDR2 FQNEAQ (reference sequence). CDR3 in DNA: TGTGCCAGCAGCTCCCTGACAGGGGCCCCTGAGACCCAGTACTTC. Translation gives CASSSLTGAPETQYF.

By frequency in the sample, this clone is medium-sized. The rearrangement links TRBV28 to TRBJ1-2; 7 bases agree with TRBD1. Germline trimming cut 1 base from V and 4 bases from J; bases unmatched to any gene: 9. The CDR3 extends over 16 amino acids. The V gene's germline CDR1 is MDHEN and CDR2 SYDVKM. The CDR3 coding sequence is TGTGCCAGCAGTTTATACAGGGGTACCATAGGCTATGGCTACACCTTC. This sequence encodes CASSLYRGTIGYGYTF.

This clone qualifies as medium-sized (0.01 to 0.1%). The CDR3 spells CASSMGAGNEQFF. CDR3 bases: TGTGCCAGTAGTATGGGGGCGGGCAATGAGCAGTTCTTC. V gene TRBV19 combines with J gene TRBJ2-1; weak D call: TRBD1 (6 bases). Deletions cut 3 bases from V and 6 bases from J, with 9 bases between. CDR1 is LNHDA and CDR2 is SQIVND in the germline V gene (reference sequence). The CDR3 spans 13 residues. Drawing the rest from reference TRBV19 and TRBJ2-1, the complete variable domain is DGGITQSPKYLFRKEGQNVTLSCEQNLNHDAMYWYRQDPGQGLRLIYYSQIVNDFQKGDIAEGYSVSREKKESFPLTVTSAQKNPTAFYLCASSMGAGNEQFFGPGTRLTVL.